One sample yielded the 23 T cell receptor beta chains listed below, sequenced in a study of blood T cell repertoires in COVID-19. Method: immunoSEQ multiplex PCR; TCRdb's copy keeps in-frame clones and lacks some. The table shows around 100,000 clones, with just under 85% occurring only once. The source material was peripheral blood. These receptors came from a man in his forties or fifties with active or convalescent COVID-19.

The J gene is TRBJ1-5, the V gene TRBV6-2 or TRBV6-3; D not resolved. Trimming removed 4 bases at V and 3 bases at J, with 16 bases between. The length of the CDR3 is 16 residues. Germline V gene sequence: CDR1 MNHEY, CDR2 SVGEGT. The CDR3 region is CASSWVGGILNQPQHF. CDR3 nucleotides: TGTGCCAGCAGTTGGGTTGGAGGAATTCTCAATCAGCCCCAGCATTTT.

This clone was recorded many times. CDR3 sequence: CASSQAGGGDEQYF. The CDR3 DNA follows: TGCGCCAGCAGCCAAGCAGGGGGCGGGGACGAGCAGTACTTC. This rearrangement joins TRBV4-1 to TRBJ2-7; 8 bases align to TRBD1. The germline V gene has CDR1 MGHRA and CDR2 YSYEKL. With V trimmed by 1 base and J by 5 bases, 4 bases remained unmatched. This CDR3 is 14 amino acids long.

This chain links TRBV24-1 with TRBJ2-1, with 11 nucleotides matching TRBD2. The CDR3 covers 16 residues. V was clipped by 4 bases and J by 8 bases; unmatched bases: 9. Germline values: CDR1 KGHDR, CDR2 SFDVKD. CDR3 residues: CATSEALAGGLDEQFF. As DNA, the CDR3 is TGTGCCACCAGTGAAGCCCTAGCGGGAGGTTTGGATGAGCAGTTCTTC.

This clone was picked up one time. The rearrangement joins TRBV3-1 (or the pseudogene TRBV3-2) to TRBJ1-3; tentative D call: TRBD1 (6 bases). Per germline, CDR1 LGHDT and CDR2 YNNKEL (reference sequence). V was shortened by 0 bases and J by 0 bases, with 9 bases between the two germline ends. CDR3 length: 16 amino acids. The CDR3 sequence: CASSQEGASSGNTIYF. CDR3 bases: TGTGCCAGCAGCCAAGAGGGGGCAAGCTCTGGAAACACCATATATTTT.

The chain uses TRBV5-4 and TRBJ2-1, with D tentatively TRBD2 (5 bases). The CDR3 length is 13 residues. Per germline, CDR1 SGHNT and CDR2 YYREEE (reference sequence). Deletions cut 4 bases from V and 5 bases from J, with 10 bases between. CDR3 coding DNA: TGTGCCAGCAGCGTGACTACAAACAATGAGCAGTTCTTC. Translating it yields CASSVTTNNEQFF.

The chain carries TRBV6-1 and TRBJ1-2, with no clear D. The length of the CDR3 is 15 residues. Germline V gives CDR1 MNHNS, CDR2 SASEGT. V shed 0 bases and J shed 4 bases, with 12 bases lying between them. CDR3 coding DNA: TGTGCCAGCAGTGAAGCGGCAGGAAACCTCTATGGCTACACCTTC. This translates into CASSEAAGNLYGYTF.

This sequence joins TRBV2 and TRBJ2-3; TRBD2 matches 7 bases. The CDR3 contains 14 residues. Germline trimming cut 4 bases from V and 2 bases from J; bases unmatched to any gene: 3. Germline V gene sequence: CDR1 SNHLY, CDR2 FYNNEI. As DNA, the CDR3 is TGTGCCAGCAGTGTACTAGCGAACACAGATACGCAGTATTTT. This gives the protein CASSVLANTDTQYF.

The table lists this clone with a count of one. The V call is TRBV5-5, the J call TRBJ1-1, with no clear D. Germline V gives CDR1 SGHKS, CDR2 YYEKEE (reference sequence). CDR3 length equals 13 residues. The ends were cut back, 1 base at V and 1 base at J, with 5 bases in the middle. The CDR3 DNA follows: TGTGCCAGCAGCTTGTTCCGGAACACTGAAGCTTTCTTT. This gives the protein CASSLFRNTEAFF.

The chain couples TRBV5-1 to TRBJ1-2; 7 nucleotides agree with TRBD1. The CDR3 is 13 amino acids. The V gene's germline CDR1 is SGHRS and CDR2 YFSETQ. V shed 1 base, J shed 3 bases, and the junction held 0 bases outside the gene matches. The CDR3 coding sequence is TGCGCCAGCAGCTTGACAGGGGACTATGGCTACACCTTC. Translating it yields CASSLTGDYGYTF.

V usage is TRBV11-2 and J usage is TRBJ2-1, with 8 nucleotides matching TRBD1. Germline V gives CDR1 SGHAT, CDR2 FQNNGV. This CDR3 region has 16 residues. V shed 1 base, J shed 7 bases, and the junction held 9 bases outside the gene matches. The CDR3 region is CASSLVRTGLGNEQFF. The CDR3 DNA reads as TGTGCCAGCAGCTTAGTCCGGACAGGGTTGGGGAATGAGCAGTTCTTC.

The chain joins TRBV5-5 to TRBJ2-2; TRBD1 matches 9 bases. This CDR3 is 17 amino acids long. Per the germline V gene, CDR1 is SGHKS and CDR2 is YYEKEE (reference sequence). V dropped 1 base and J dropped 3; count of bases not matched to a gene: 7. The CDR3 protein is CASSLIPGQGHTGELFF. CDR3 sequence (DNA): TGTGCCAGCAGCTTGATCCCGGGACAGGGCCACACCGGGGAGCTGTTTTTT.

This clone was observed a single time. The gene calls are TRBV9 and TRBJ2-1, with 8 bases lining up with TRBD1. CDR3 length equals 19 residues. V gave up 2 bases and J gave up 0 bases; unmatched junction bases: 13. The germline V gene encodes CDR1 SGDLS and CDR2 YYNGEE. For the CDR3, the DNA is TGTGCCAGCAGCGTTTTCGGATCAGGGGGCCCTAGCTCCTACAATGAGCAGTTCTTC. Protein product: CASSVFGSGGPSSYNEQFF.

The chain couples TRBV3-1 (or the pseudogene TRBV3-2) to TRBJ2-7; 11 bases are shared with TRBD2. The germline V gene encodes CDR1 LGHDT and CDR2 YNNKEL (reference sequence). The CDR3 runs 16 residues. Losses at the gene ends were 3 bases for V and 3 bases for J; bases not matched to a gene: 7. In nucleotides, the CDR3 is TGTGCCAGCAGCCAGGTAGCGGGAGGGTTGCTCTACGAGCAGTACTTC. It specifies CASSQVAGGLLYEQYF.

CDR3 DNA sequence: TGTGCCACCAGTGATGGCGGGACCGGGGTAGAGACCCAGTACTTC. Amino acids: CATSDGGTGVETQYF. V usage is TRBV24-1 and J usage is TRBJ2-5, with D possibly matching TRBD2 (6 bases). This CDR3 is built from 15 residues. Trimming took 3 bases from V and 4 from J, leaving 14 bases between them. Germline loops: CDR1 KGHDR, CDR2 SFDVKD.

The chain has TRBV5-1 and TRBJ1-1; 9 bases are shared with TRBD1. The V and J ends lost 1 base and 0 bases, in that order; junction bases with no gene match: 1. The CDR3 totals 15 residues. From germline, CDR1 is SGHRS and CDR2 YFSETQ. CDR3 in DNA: TGCGCCAGCAGCTTGAGGGACAGGGTGAACACTGAAGCTTTCTTT. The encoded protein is CASSLRDRVNTEAFF.

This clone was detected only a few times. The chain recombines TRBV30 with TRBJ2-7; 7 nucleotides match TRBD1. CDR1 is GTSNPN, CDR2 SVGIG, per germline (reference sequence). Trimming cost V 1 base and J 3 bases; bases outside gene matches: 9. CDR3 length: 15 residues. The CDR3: CAWSEIGQADYEQYF. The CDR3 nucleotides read TGTGCCTGGAGTGAGATCGGACAGGCCGACTACGAGCAGTACTTC.

CDR3 sequence (DNA): TGTGCCAGCAGCTTTTTTGGGGCGGATAATTCACCCCTCCACTTT. This codes for CASSFFGADNSPLHF. The rearrangement links TRBV12-1 to TRBJ1-6; the D call in the table, TRBD1, was not verified against the DNA. TRBV12-1 constitutes a pseudogene. The CDR3 contains 15 residues.

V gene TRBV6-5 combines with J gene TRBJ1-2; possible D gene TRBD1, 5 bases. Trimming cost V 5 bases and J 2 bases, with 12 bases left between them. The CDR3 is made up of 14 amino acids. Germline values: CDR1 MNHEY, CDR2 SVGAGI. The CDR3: CASSPPGSNYGYTF. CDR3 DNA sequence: TGTGCCAGCAGTCCCCCAGGGTCCAACTATGGCTACACCTTC.

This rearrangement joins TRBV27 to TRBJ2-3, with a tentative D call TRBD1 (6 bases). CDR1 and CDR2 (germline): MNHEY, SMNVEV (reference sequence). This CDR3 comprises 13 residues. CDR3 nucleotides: TGTTCCACTGGGTACAGGGTCACAGATACGCAGTATTTT. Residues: CSTGYRVTDTQYF.

The CDR3 nucleotides read TGTGCCAGCAGCGGGGGGGAGACCCAGTACTTC. This encodes CASSGGETQYF. The chain employs TRBV27 and TRBJ2-5, with 7 bases identical to TRBD2. CDR3 length: 11 amino acids. After removal of 6 bases from V and 5 bases from J, the junction contained 0 bases not matched to a gene. CDR1 is MNHEY and CDR2 is SMNVEV in the germline V gene (reference sequence).

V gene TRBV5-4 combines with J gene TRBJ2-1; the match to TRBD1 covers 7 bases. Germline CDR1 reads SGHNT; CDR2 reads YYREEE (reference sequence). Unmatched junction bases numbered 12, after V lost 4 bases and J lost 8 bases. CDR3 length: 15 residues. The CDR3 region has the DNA TGTGCCAGCAGCCAGACAGGGACATTCGGGGATGAGCAGTTCTTC. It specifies CASSQTGTFGDEQFF.

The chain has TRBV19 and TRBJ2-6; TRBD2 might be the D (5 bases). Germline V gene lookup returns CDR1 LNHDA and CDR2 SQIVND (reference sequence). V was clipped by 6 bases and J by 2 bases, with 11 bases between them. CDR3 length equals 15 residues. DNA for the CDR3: TGTGCCAGTAGCTTCGAGGAGGCTGGGGCCAACGTCCTGACTTTC. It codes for CASSFEEAGANVLTF.

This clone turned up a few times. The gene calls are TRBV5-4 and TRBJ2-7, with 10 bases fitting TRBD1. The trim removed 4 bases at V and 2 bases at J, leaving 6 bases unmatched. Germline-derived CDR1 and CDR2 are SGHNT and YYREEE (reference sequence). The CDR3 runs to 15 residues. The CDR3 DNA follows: TGTGCCAGCAGCCCTGCCGGGACAGGGGCCTACGAGCAGTACTTC. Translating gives CASSPAGTGAYEQYF. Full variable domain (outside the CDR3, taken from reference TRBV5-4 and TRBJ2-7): ETGVTQSPTHLIKTRGQQVTLRCSSQSGHNTVSWYQQALGQGPQFIFQYYREEENGRGNFPPRFSGLQFPNYSSELNVNALELDDSALYLCASSPAGTGAYEQYFGPGTRLTVT.